The clone carrying this TCR beta chain was detected many times. Breast cancer patients provided tissue from their axillary draining lymph nodes. The data belong to a study of breast tumors, draining lymph nodes, adjacent tissues. TCRdb used MiXCR to reprocess the multiplex PCR reads, holding one entry per CDR3 protein. The data show a few hundred thousand distinct CDR3 sequences, with approximately 36% seen just once and approximately 4% held by the top ten. Trimming removed 4 bases at V and 7 bases at J, with 18 bases between. Germline V gene sequence: CDR1 KGHDR, CDR2 SFDVKD. The CDR3 runs to 15 residues.

This chain joins TRBV24-1 and TRBJ1-2; D uncertain. The source of this sequence is a female donor with breast cancer. Some clones in this sample may be carry-over from other donors' samples. Sequencing was performed on axillary lymph node tissue. The CDR3 nucleotides are TGTGCCACCAGTGACACTCGATCCGCACGGCGTGGCTACACCTTC. This translates into CATSDTRSARRGYTF.